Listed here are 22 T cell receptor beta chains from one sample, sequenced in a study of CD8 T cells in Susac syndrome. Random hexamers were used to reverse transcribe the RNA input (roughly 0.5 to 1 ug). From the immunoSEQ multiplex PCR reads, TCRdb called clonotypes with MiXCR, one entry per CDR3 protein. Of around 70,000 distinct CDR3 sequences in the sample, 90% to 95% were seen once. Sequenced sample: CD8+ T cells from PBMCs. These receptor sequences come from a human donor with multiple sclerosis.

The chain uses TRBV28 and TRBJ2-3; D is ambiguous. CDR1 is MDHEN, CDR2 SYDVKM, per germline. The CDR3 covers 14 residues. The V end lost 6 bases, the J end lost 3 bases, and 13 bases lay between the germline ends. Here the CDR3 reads CASSPRVNTDTQYF. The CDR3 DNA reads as TGTGCCAGCAGCCCAAGGGTCAATACAGATACGCAGTATTTT.

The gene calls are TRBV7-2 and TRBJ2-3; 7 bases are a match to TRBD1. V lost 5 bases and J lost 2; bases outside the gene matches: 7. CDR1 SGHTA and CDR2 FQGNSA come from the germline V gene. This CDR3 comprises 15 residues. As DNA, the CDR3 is TGTGCCAGCAGCCTTCCGACAGGGCCCACAGATACGCAGTATTTT. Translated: CASSLPTGPTDTQYF. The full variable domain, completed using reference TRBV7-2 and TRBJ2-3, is GAGVSQSPSNKVTEKGKDVELRCDPISGHTALYWYRQSLGQGLEFLIYFQGNSAPDKSGLPSDRFSAERTGGSVSTLTIQRTQQEDSAVYLCASSLPTGPTDTQYFGPGTRLTVL.

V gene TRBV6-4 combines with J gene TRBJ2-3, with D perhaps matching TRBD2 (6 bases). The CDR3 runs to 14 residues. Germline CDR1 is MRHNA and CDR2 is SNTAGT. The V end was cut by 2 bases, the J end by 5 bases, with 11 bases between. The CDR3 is CASSDLAGGDTQYF. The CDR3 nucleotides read TGTGCCAGCAGTGACCTAGCCGGGGGAGATACGCAGTATTTT.

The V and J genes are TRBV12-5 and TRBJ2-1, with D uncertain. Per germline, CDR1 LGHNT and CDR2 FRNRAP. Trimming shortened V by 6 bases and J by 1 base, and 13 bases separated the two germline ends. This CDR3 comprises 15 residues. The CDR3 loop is CASGRGGDSYNEQFF. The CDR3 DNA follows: TGTGCTAGTGGCCGAGGCGGTGATTCCTACAATGAGCAGTTCTTC.

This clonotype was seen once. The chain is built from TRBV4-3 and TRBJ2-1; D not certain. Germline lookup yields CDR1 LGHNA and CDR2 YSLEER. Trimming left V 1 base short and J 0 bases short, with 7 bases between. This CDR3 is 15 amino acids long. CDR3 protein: CASSQGRSSYNEQFF. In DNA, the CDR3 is TGCGCCAGCAGCCAAGGACGGAGCTCCTACAATGAGCAGTTCTTC.

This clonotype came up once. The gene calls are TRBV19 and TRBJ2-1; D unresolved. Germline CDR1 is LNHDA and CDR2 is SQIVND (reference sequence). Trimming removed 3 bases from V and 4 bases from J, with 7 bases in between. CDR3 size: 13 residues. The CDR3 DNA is TGTGCCAGTAGTATGTCGGTTTACAATGAGCAGTTCTTC. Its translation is CASSMSVYNEQFF.

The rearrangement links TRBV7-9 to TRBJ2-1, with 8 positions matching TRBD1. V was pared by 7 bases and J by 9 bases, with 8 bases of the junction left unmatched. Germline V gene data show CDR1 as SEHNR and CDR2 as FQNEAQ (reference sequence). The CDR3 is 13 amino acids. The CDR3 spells CASTGQGRGEQFF. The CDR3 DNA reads TGTGCCAGCACTGGACAGGGAAGAGGTGAGCAGTTCTTC.

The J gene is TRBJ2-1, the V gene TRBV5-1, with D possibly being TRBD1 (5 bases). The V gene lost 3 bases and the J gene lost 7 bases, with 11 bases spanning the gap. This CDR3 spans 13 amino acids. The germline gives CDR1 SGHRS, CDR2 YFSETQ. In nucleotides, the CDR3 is TGCGCCAGCAGCTACGGTCCAGGGAATGAGCAGTTCTTC. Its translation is CASSYGPGNEQFF. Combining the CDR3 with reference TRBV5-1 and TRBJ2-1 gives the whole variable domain KAGVTQTPRYLIKTRGQQVTLSCSPISGHRSVSWYQQTPGQGLQFLFEYFSETQRNKGNFPGRFSGRQFSNSRSEMNVSTLELGDSALYLCASSYGPGNEQFFGPGTRLTVL.

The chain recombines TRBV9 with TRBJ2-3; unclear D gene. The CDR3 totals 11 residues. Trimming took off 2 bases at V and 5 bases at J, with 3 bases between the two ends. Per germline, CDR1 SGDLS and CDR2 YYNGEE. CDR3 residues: CASSVVDTQYF. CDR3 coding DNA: TGTGCCAGCAGCGTCGTAGATACGCAGTATTTT.

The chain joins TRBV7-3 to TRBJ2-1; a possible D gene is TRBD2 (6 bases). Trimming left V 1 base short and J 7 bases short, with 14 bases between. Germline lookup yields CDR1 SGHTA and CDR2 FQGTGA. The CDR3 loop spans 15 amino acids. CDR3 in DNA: TGTGCCAGCAGCTTAATGGGGACTGCCCTGAATGAGCAGTTCTTC. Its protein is CASSLMGTALNEQFF. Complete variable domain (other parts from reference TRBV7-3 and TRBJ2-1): GAGVSQTPSNKVTEKGKYVELRCDPISGHTALYWYRQSLGQGPEFLIYFQGTGAADDSGLPNDRFFAVRPEGSVSTLKIQRTERGDSAVYLCASSLMGTALNEQFFGPGTRLTVL.

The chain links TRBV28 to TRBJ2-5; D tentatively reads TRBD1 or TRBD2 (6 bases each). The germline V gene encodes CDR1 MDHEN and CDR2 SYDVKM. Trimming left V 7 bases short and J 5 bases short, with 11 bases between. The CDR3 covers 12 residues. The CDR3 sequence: CASTGGGETQYF. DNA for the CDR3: TGTGCCAGCACAGGAGGGGGGGAGACCCAGTACTTC.

CDR3 sequence (DNA): TGTGCCACCAGTGCGCAGGGTACTAACTATGGCTACACCTTC. Protein sequence: CATSAQGTNYGYTF. V is TRBV24-1 and J is TRBJ1-2, with D possibly being TRBD1 (5 bases). Germline V CDR1 and CDR2: KGHDR, SFDVKD. The V end was cut by 5 bases, the J end by 0 bases, with 9 bases between. CDR3 length equals 14 residues.

CDR3 DNA sequence: TGCAGCGTTTCTGGGGGGGACGTGAGCACAGATACGCAGTATTTT. This gives the protein CSVSGGDVSTDTQYF. The chain carries TRBV29-1 and TRBJ2-3, with 7 bases that match TRBD2. V dropped 5 bases and J dropped 0; count of bases not matched to a gene: 8. The CDR3 consists of 15 residues. The germline V gene encodes CDR1 SQVTM and CDR2 ANQGSEA.

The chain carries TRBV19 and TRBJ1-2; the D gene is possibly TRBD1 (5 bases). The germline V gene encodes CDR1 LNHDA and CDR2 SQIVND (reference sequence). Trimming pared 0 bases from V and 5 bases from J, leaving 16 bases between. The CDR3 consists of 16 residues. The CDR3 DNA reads TGTGCCAGTAGTATAGAGGTACGAGGGGACTCGTATGGCTACACCTTC. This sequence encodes CASSIEVRGDSYGYTF.

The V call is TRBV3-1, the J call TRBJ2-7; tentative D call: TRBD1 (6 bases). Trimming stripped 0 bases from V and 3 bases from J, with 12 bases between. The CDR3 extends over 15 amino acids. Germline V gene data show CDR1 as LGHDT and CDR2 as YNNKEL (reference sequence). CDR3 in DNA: TGTGCCAGCAGCCAAGATCCGGGACATAGCTACGAGCAGTACTTC. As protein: CASSQDPGHSYEQYF.

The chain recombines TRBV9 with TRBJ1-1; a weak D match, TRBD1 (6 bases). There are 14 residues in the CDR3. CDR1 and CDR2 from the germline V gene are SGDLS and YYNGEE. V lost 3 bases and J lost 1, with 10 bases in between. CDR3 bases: TGTGCCAGCAGCGCAGGGGTCGGGAACACTGAAGCTTTCTTT. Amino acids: CASSAGVGNTEAFF.

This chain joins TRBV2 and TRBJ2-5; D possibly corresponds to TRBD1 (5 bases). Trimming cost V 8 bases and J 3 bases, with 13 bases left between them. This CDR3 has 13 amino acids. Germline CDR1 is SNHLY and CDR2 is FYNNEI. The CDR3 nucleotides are TGTGCCAGCGCAGGGAATTGGAAAGAGACCCAGTACTTC. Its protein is CASAGNWKETQYF. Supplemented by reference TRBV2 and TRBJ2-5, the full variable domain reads EPEVTQTPSHQVTQMGQEVILRCVPISNHLYFYWYRQILGQKVEFLVSFYNNEISEKSEIFDDQFSVERPDGSNFTLKIRSTKLEDSAMYFCASAGNWKETQYFGPGTRLLVL.

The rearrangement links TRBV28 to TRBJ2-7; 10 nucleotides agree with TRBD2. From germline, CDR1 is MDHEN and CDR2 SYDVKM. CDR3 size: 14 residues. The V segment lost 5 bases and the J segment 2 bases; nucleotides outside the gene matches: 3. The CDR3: CASSGLAEPYEQYF. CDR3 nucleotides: TGTGCCAGCAGTGGACTAGCGGAGCCCTACGAGCAGTACTTC.

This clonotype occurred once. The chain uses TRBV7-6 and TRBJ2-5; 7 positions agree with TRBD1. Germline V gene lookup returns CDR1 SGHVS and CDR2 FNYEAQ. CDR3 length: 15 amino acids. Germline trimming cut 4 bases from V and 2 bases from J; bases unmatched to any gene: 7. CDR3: CASSYWPGQQETQYF. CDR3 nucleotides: TGTGCCAGCAGCTACTGGCCGGGACAGCAAGAGACCCAGTACTTC. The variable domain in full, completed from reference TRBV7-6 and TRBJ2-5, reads GAGVSQSPRYKVTKRGQDVALRCDPISGHVSLYWYRQALGQGPEFLTYFNYEAQQDKSGLPNDRFSAERPEGSISTLTIQRTEQRDSAMYRCASSYWPGQQETQYFGPGTRLLVL.

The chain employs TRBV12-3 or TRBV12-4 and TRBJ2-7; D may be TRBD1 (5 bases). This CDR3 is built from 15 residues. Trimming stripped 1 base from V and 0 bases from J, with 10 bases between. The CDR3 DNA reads TGTGCCAGCAGTTTAGGGGGCCTCTACTCCTACGAGCAGTACTTC. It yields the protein CASSLGGLYSYEQYF.

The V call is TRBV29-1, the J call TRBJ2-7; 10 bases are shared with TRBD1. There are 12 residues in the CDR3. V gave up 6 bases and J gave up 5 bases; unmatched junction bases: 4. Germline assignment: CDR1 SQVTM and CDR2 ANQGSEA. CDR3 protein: CSVDRGRNEQYF. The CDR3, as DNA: TGCAGCGTCGACAGGGGGCGGAACGAGCAGTACTTC.

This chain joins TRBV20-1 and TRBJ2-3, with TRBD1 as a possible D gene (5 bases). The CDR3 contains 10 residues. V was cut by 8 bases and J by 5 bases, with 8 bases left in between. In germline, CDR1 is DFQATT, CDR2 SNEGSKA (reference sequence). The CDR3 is CSTTGDTQYF. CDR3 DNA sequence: TGCAGTACAACAGGAGATACGCAGTATTTT.